This TCR beta chain was observed in a study of blood T cells in healthy people across ages. Overall study findings and caveats: What prevented conclusive comparison of naive and antigen-experienced cells was that PBMCs were unsorted.

The ends lost 7 bases at V and 0 bases at J; junction bases unmatched: 3. CDR3 size: 14 residues. The germline gives CDR1 SGHRS, CDR2 YFSETQ. In regard to this clonotype: Antigen: not known.

Isolation recovered at least 6 million PBMCs from every sample. At least 5.5 micrograms of total RNA were extracted per sample. Alongside a J-beta primer mix, a sample-barcoded 5' primer served in a second PCR lasting roughly 7 to 11 cycles. Unique molecular identifiers of 12 random nucleotides labeled each cDNA. Each CDR3 protein is one row after TCRdb ran MiXCR on the 5' RACE reads. The repertoire consists of about 1.4 million distinct CDR3 sequences, with 59% occurring once and the leading ten covering over 6.5%. The TCR originated in a man between 18 and 29 years old in good health. The sequenced sample was blood. The chain joins TRBV5-1 to TRBJ2-2; 7 bases agree with TRBD1. CDR3 amino acids: CASWGQPNTGELFF. The CDR3 nucleotides read TGCGCCAGCTGGGGACAGCCGAACACCGGGGAGCTGTTTTTT.